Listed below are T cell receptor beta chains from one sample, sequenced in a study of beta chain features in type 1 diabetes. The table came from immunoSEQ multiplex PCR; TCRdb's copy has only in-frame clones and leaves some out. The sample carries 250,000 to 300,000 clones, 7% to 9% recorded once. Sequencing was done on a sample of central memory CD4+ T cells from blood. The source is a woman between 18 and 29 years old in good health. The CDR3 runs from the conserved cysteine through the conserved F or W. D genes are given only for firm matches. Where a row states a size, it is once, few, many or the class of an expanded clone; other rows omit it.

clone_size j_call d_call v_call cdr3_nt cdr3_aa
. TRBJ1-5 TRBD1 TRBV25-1 TGTGCCAGGGGACAGGGCCGGGGCAATCAGCCCCAGCATTTT CARGQGRGNQPQHF
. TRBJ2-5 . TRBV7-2 TGTGCCAGCAGCTTAGGGGTAGTTCCCCAAGAGACCCAGTACTTC CASSLGVVPQETQYF
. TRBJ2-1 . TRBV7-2 TGTGCCAGCAGCGTCCGGGGGGCTAGCTCCTACAATGAGCAGTTCTTC CASSVRGASSYNEQFF
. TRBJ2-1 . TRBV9 TGTGCCAGCAGTCAGAAACAGGACCGCTCCTACAATGAGCAGTTCTTC CASSQKQDRSYNEQFF
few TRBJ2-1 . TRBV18 TGTGCCAGCTCTTCAAGGAGGTCCCAGGATCAAGAGCAGTTCTTC CASSSRRSQDQEQFF
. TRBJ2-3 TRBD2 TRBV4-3 TGCGCCAGCAGCCATTTTACCGGGACTAGCGGGGGGGGCCGGACAGATACGCAGTATTTT CASSHFTGTSGGGRTDTQYF
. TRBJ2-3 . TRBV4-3 TGCGCCAGCAGCCAGGGGGGCTCAGATACGCAGTATTTT CASSQGGSDTQYF
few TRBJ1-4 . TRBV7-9 TGTGCCAGCAGCTTAGCGGCCCTAAGGGAAAAACTGTTTTTT CASSLAALREKLFF
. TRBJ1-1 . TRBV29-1 TGCAGCGTTCCAATGGGTGAAAAAGCTTTCTTT CSVPMGEKAFF
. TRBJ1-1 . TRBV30 TGTGCCGCCCAAGTTAGCCGGCAGAACACTGAAGCTTTCTTT CAAQVSRQNTEAFF
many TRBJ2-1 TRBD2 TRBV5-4 TGTGCCAGCAGCCCGACTAGCGGGGACAATGAGCAGTTCTTC CASSPTSGDNEQFF
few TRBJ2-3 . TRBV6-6 TGTGCCAGCAGTTATGGGAGTACCACAGATACGCAGTATTTT CASSYGSTTDTQYF
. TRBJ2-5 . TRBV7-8 TGTGCCAGCGGAGGGGGCGCGGGAGAGACCCAGTACTTC CASGGGAGETQYF
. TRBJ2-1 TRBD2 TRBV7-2 TGTGCCAGCAGCTTAGCTAGCGGGGGGCCCTATGAGCAGTTCTTC CASSLASGGPYEQFF
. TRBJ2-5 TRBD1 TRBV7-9 TGTGCCAGCAGCTTTTGGACAGGGGGGGAAGAGACCCAGTACTTC CASSFWTGGEETQYF
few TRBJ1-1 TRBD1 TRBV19 TGTGCCAGTAACCCTACAGGGGTTGGAGCTTTCTTT CASNPTGVGAFF
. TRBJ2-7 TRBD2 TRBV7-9 TGTGCCAGCAGCTTGGGAAGCGGGATTCAGTACGAGCAGTACTTC CASSLGSGIQYEQYF
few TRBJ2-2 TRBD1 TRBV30 TGTGCCTGGAGTGTATTGGACAGGGACGCCGGGGAGCTGTTTTTT CAWSVLDRDAGELFF
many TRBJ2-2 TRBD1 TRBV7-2 TGTGCCAGCCATGGAGGGACAGGGGCGAACACCGGGGAGCTGTTTTTT CASHGGTGANTGELFF
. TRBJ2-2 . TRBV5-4 TGTGCCAGCAGCTTGGAGGCAGACAAGAACACCGGGGAGCTGTTTTTT CASSLEADKNTGELFF
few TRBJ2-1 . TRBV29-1 TGCAGCGTTGGAGGCGCTGGGCAGGACAATGAGCAGTTCTTC CSVGGAGQDNEQFF
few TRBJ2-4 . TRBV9 TGTGCCAGCAGCGTAGACGTGACAGCGAACATTCAGTACTTC CASSVDVTANIQYF
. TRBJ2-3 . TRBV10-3 TGTGCCATCAGCGCGCCCGCAGCCCCAGATACGCAGTATTTT CAISAPAAPDTQYF
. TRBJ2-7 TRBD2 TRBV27 TGTGCCAGCGGTTCTCCCCTAGCGGGGACCTACGAGCAGTACTTC CASGSPLAGTYEQYF
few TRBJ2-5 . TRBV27 TGTGCCAGCAGTCACCTCAGGGGTAAAGGGGGTAGCCAAGAGACCCAGTACTTC CASSHLRGKGGSQETQYF
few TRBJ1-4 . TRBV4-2 TGTGCCAGCAGCTGGTCGAGACAGGCCCAATCTCGTCATGAAAAACTGTTTTTT CASSWSRQAQSRHEKLFF
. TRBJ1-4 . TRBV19 TGTGCCAGTAGGAAGGGACTATCTGAGGAAAAACTGTTTTTT CASRKGLSEEKLFF
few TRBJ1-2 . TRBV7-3 TGTGCCAGCAGCCCTCGGGACCGTGGCTATGGCTACACCTTC CASSPRDRGYGYTF
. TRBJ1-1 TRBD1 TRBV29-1 TGCAGCGTCAGGGACAGGGCTGAAGCTTTCTTT CSVRDRAEAFF
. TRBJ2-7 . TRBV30 TGTGCCCTAGGAGGGGGCGAGCAGTACTTC CALGGGEQYF
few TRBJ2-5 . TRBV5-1 TGCGCCAGCAACTCCGGGACTGTTATAAGGACCCAGTACTTC CASNSGTVIRTQYF
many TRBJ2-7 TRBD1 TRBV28 TGTGCCAGCAGTTCCCGGACAGGGAACTACGAGCAGTACTTC CASSSRTGNYEQYF
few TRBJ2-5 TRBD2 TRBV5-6 TGTGCCAGCAGCTTACCCGGGACTAGCGGGGAGGAGACCCAGTACTTC CASSLPGTSGEETQYF
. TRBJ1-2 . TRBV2 TGTGCCAGCAGTGAACACGGACAGCACTATGGCTACACCTTC CASSEHGQHYGYTF
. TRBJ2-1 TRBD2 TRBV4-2 TGTGCCAGCAGCTACGAGGGCGGGAGGGAGCAGTTCTTC CASSYEGGREQFF
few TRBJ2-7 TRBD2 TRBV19 TGTGCCAGTAGTACCCAGCGGGGGGTCTACGAGCAGTACTTC CASSTQRGVYEQYF
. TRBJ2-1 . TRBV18 TGTGCCAGCTCACCACCACGGCCGCGCGATGAGCAGTTCTTC CASSPPRPRDEQFF
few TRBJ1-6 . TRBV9 TGTGCCAGCAGCGAGCGTTTTCCTAATTCACCCCTCCACTTT CASSERFPNSPLHF
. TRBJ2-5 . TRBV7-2 TGTGCCAGCAGCTTATTGGGGACCCAGTACTTC CASSLLGTQYF
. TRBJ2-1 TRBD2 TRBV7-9 TGTGCCAGCAGCTACGTACTAGCGGGGGGGCTCAATGAGCAGTTCTTC CASSYVLAGGLNEQFF
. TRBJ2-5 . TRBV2 TGTGCCAGCAGTCAAGAGACCCAGTACTTC CASSQETQYF
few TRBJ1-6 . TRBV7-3 TGTGCCAGCAGCTCGGGGCAGGGGATTTATTCACCCCTCCACTTT CASSSGQGIYSPLHF
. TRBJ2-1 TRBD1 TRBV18 TGTGCCAGCTCACCACCGTTTAAAGGACAGGTGGGGAGCTCCTACAATGAGCAGTTCTTC CASSPPFKGQVGSSYNEQFF
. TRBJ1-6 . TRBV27 TGTGCCAGCAGTTTATCAAGGGTCGCGAATTCACCCCTCCACTTT CASSLSRVANSPLHF
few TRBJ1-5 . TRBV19 TGTGCCAGTAGTATACAGGGTGGATTGAACAATCAGCCCCAGCATTTT CASSIQGGLNNQPQHF
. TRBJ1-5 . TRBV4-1 TGCGCCAGCAGCCAAGTTGGAAGCAATCAGCCCCAGCATTTT CASSQVGSNQPQHF
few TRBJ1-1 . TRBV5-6 TGTGCCAGCAGCTCCCTCCGTTTAGATATGAACACTGAAGCTTTCTTT CASSSLRLDMNTEAFF
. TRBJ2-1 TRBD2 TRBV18 TGTGCCAGCTCTCCGGGACTAGCGGCCTGGAATGAGCAGTTCTTC CASSPGLAAWNEQFF
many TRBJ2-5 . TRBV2 TGTGCCAGCAGTGCGGGCCAAGAGACCCAGTACTTC CASSAGQETQYF
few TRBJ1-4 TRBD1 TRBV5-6 TGTGCCAGCAGCTTGTTTATGGGACAGTCCTATAATGAAAAACTGTTTTTT CASSLFMGQSYNEKLFF
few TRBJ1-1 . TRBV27 TGTGCCAGCAGTCCTGACCTAACAGCGTATGTAGCTTTCTTT CASSPDLTAYVAFF
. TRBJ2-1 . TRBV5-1 TGCGCCAGCAGCCGGTCACTAGACTCCTACAATGAGCAGTTCTTC CASSRSLDSYNEQFF
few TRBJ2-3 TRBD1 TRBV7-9 TGTGCCAGCAGCTTCGGGACAGCAGATACGCAGTATTTT CASSFGTADTQYF
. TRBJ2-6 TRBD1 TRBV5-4 TGCGCCAGCAGCCAAGGACAGGTCTCTGGGGCCAACGTCCTGACTTTC CASSQGQVSGANVLTF